The 27 T cell receptor beta chains below come from one sample, sequenced in a study of human T cells and chemical hapten exposure. TCRdb re-derived calls from the RACE reads in MiXCR, one entry per CDR3 protein. The table lists about 170,000 distinct CDR3 sequences, roughly 26% of them singletons. Time point here: patch test 3, about 24 weeks after DPC sensitization. Treatment specified: therapeutic diphenylcyclopropenone sensitization with weekly scalp DPC. Material: whole blood, obtained in connection with sensitization to the hapten diphenylcyclopropenone (DPC). The receptor source for this set is a woman younger than 35 with alopecia areata. Some clones in this sample may be carry-over from other donors' samples.

This sequence joins TRBV7-2 and TRBJ2-7; TRBD1 agrees at 7 bases. This CDR3 has 14 residues. The germline V gene has CDR1 SGHTA and CDR2 FQGNSA. The J segment lost 3 bases and the V segment lost 1 base, leaving 3 bases of the junction unmatched. In DNA, the CDR3 is TGTGCCAGCAGCTTAGTGAGGGACAGCTACGAGCAGTACTTC. Translated: CASSLVRDSYEQYF.

This rearrangement joins TRBV29-1 to TRBJ2-5; 11 bases align to TRBD2. Germline CDR1 is SQVTM and CDR2 is ANQGSEA. This CDR3 is built from 14 residues. With V trimmed by 4 bases and J by 5 bases, 6 bases remained unmatched. CDR3 loop: CSVGGTSGRETQYF. CDR3 nucleotides: TGCAGCGTTGGGGGGACTAGCGGACGGGAGACCCAGTACTTC.

The V call is TRBV24-1, the J call TRBJ2-3, with 7 bases lining up with TRBD2. CDR1 and CDR2 from the germline V gene are KGHDR and SFDVKD. V gave up 9 bases and J gave up 1 base; unmatched junction bases: 9. The CDR3 totals 15 residues. The CDR3 is CATASEAGGTDTQYF. The CDR3 coding sequence is TGTGCCACCGCCTCCGAGGCGGGGGGCACAGATACGCAGTATTTT.

J is TRBJ2-5 and V is TRBV4-1, with D hard to call. V was pared by 2 bases and J by 2 bases, with 9 bases between. CDR1 is MGHRA and CDR2 is YSYEKL in the germline V gene. The CDR3 extends over 14 amino acids. Here the CDR3 DNA reads TGCGCCAGCAGCCAAAGGGCACTACAAGAGACCCAGTACTTC. Translating it yields CASSQRALQETQYF.

This clonotype was observed a few times. The rearrangement joins TRBV29-1 to TRBJ2-7; D may be TRBD1 (7 bases). The CDR3 sequence is 13 residues long. Trimming took 4 bases from V and 3 from J, leaving 13 bases between them. CDR1 and CDR2 from the germline V gene are SQVTM and ANQGSEA. CDR3 sequence reads: CSVVHRGGYEQYF. The CDR3 coding sequence is TGCAGCGTTGTGCACAGGGGAGGCTACGAGCAGTACTTC.

V and J are TRBV4-2 and TRBJ2-1; 7 nucleotides align to TRBD1. The V segment lost 0 bases and the J segment 6 bases; nucleotides outside the gene matches: 2. Germline assignment: CDR1 LGHNA and CDR2 YNFKEQ. This CDR3 has 14 amino acids. CDR3: CASSQETGSNEQFF. The CDR3 DNA is TGTGCCAGCAGCCAAGAGACAGGGAGCAATGAGCAGTTCTTC.

This clonotype was counted a few times. This chain links TRBV28 with TRBJ1-6; D remains unclear. V lost 6 bases to trimming and J lost 2 bases, with 14 bases between them. Germline values: CDR1 MDHEN, CDR2 SYDVKM. The CDR3 is 16 residues long. The CDR3 sequence is CASSNGREPYNSPLHF. The CDR3 DNA is TGTGCCAGCAGCAACGGACGGGAACCCTATAATTCACCCCTCCACTTT.

The genes are TRBV7-2 and TRBJ2-1; D is undetermined. This CDR3 has 12 amino acids. Between the trimmed V and J ends, which lost 5 bases and 10 bases, there was a span of 12 bases. Germline lookup yields CDR1 SGHTA and CDR2 FQGNSA. The chain's CDR3 is CASSLPDPEQFF. In nucleotides, the CDR3 is TGTGCCAGCAGCCTCCCGGACCCGGAGCAGTTCTTC. Based on the CDR3 plus reference TRBV7-2 and TRBJ2-1, the full variable domain is GAGVSQSPSNKVTEKGKDVELRCDPISGHTALYWYRQSLGQGLEFLIYFQGNSAPDKSGLPSDRFSAERTGGSVSTLTIQRTQQEDSAVYLCASSLPDPEQFFGPGTRLTVL.

In this sample, this clonotype turned up a few times. CDR3 region: CASSPQYTGELFF. The CDR3 region has the DNA TGTGCCAGCAGTCCCCAGTACACCGGGGAGCTGTTTTTT. The chain links TRBV27 to TRBJ2-2; D not resolved. In germline, CDR1 is MNHEY, CDR2 SMNVEV (reference sequence). The CDR3 consists of 13 residues. Trimming stripped 5 bases from V and 3 bases from J, with 7 bases between.

This clonotype was seen a few times. The chain is built from TRBV12-3 or TRBV12-4 and TRBJ2-1; 7 nucleotides agree with TRBD1. After removal of 8 bases from V and 6 bases from J, the junction contained 13 bases not matched to a gene. This CDR3 spans 15 amino acids. The CDR3 loop is CASFTTDRATNEQFF. The CDR3 region has the DNA TGTGCCAGCTTTACCACTGACAGGGCCACCAATGAGCAGTTCTTC.

This clonotype has a handful of counts. The chain uses TRBV5-5 and TRBJ2-5; possible D gene TRBD1, 6 bases. This CDR3 region has 14 residues. The germline V gene has CDR1 SGHKS and CDR2 YYEKEE (reference sequence). Trimming took 4 bases from V and 2 from J, leaving 12 bases between them. The CDR3 spells CASSRETGQETQYF. CDR3 sequence (DNA): TGTGCCAGCAGCCGTGAGACAGGTCAAGAGACCCAGTACTTC.

This clonotype has only a few counts. The CDR3 loop reads CAIRGPSYEQYF. The CDR3 nucleotides are TGTGCCATCAGAGGACCTTCCTACGAGCAGTACTTC. V usage is TRBV10-3 and J usage is TRBJ2-7; D is unresolved. Trimming removed 6 bases from V and 1 base from J, with 7 bases in between. CDR1 is ENHRY, CDR2 SYGVKD, per germline. CDR3 length equals 12 residues.

This clonotype was counted between two and nine times. The chain combines TRBV20-1 with TRBJ2-5; D possibly uses TRBD1 or TRBD2 (5 bases each). CDR1 and CDR2 (germline): DFQATT, SNEGSKA (reference sequence). The ends were cut back, 5 bases at V and 6 bases at J, with 19 bases in the middle. The CDR3 spans 14 residues. The CDR3 coding sequence is TGCAGTGCTGGGGACGGTGGGGGTAAAAAGACCCAGTACTTC. Translation: CSAGDGGGKKTQYF.

This clonotype was detected many times. J is TRBJ1-5 and V is TRBV5-1; perhaps TRBD1 as D (6 bases). The CDR3 contains 15 residues. In germline, CDR1 is SGHRS, CDR2 YFSETQ. V was clipped by 0 bases and J by 1 base, with 8 bases between them. The CDR3 bases are TGCGCCAGCAGCTTGGCGGGGGCCAGCAATCAGCCCCAGCATTTT. It is translated as CASSLAGASNQPQHF.

The J gene is TRBJ2-7, the V gene TRBV11-1, with a weak D call TRBD1 (6 bases). The CDR3 spans 16 residues. The germline CDR1 and CDR2 sequences are SGHAT and FQDESV (reference sequence). V lost 6 bases and J lost 3, with 21 bases in between. Here the CDR3 DNA reads TGTGCCAGCAGTTTCGTTGGCGGGCAGGGGTACTACGAGCAGTACTTC. Its protein is CASSFVGGQGYYEQYF.

This clonotype came up a few times. The chain carries TRBV30 and TRBJ1-5; 9 bases agree with TRBD1. The junction had 7 bases not matched to a gene; V was cut back by 4 bases and J by 3 bases. Germline V lookup: CDR1 GTSNPN, CDR2 SVGIG (reference sequence). This CDR3 region has 15 residues. The CDR3 loop is CAWTPWTGANQPQHF. DNA of the CDR3: TGTGCCTGGACCCCCTGGACAGGGGCCAATCAGCCCCAGCATTTT.

This clonotype turned up a few times. The chain combines TRBV10-3 with TRBJ1-1; possible D gene TRBD1, 6 bases. Germline lookup yields CDR1 ENHRY and CDR2 SYGVKD. The CDR3 covers 14 residues. Between the trimmed V and J ends, which lost 4 bases and 6 bases, there was a span of 15 bases. DNA for the CDR3: TGTGCCATCAGTGGGCGGGGGCTTGGGGCTGAAGCTTTCTTT. This encodes CAISGRGLGAEAFF.

The sample holds a few counts of this clonotype. The chain employs TRBV4-1 and TRBJ2-2, with 9 nucleotides matching TRBD1. The CDR3 loop spans 15 amino acids. V dropped 8 bases and J dropped 7; count of bases not matched to a gene: 11. From germline, CDR1 is MGHRA and CDR2 YSYEKL. CDR3 residues: CASGFGTGLGGELFF. The CDR3 DNA sequence: TGCGCCAGCGGATTCGGGACAGGGTTAGGCGGGGAGCTGTTTTTT.

This chain joins TRBV18 and TRBJ1-3; no clear D gene. The V and J ends lost 2 bases and 0 bases respectively, with 8 bases between them. The CDR3 loop spans 15 amino acids. The germline V gene has CDR1 KGHSH and CDR2 LQKENI. The CDR3: CASSPSANSGNTIYF. In DNA, the CDR3 is TGTGCCAGCTCACCATCGGCGAACTCTGGAAACACCATATATTTT.

V is TRBV4-3 and J is TRBJ1-1, with D hard to call. The CDR3 is made up of 14 amino acids. Germline V gives CDR1 LGHNA, CDR2 YSLEER. The germline V and J ends were trimmed by 0 bases and 1 base, with 6 bases remaining between them. CDR3 in amino acids: CASSQDITNTEAFF. In DNA form, the CDR3 reads TGCGCCAGCAGCCAAGATATAACGAACACTGAAGCTTTCTTT.

The chain is built from TRBV2 and TRBJ2-5; D assignment may be TRBD1 or TRBD2 (5 bases each). The CDR3 extends over 15 amino acids. V lost 5 bases to trimming and J lost 1 base, with 14 bases between them. In germline, CDR1 is SNHLY, CDR2 FYNNEI. As DNA, the CDR3 is TGTGCCAGCAGTAGAACGGGGCCCACCCAAGAGACCCAGTACTTC. Amino acids: CASSRTGPTQETQYF.

In this sample, this clonotype turned up a few times. The gene calls are TRBV5-1 and TRBJ1-1; D gene uncertain. This CDR3 has 14 amino acids. Germline V CDR1 and CDR2: SGHRS, YFSETQ. V lost 0 bases to trimming and J lost 1 base, with 7 bases between them. This chain's CDR3 is CASSLVGRNTEAFF. As DNA, the CDR3 is TGCGCCAGCAGCTTGGTAGGCCGGAACACTGAAGCTTTCTTT.

There are many counts of this clonotype. The V and J genes are TRBV29-1 and TRBJ2-1; 11 nucleotides line up with TRBD2. Trimming removed 5 bases from V and 5 bases from J; junction bases left unmatched: 2. The CDR3 consists of 13 residues. Per germline, CDR1 SQVTM and CDR2 ANQGSEA. CDR3 bases: TGCAGCGTTCCGGGACTAGCGGACAATGAGCAGTTCTTC. It translates to CSVPGLADNEQFF.

CDR3 in amino acids: CASSQGPSGSSHEQFF. As DNA, the CDR3 is TGTGCCAGCAGCCAAGGTCCTAGCGGGAGTAGCCATGAGCAGTTCTTC. The V call is TRBV3-1, the J call TRBJ2-1; TRBD2 agrees at 10 bases. V shed 1 base, J shed 8 bases, and the junction held 8 bases outside the gene matches. Germline V gene sequence: CDR1 LGHDT, CDR2 YNNKEL (reference sequence). The CDR3 is 16 amino acids.

J is TRBJ2-3 and V is TRBV20-1; D gene ambiguous. V lost 0 bases and J lost 2, with 9 bases in between. Germline V gene lookup returns CDR1 DFQATT and CDR2 SNEGSKA (reference sequence). The CDR3 runs to 14 residues. CDR3 residues: CSARDWRTTDTQYF. Here the CDR3 DNA reads TGCAGTGCTAGAGATTGGCGGACCACAGATACGCAGTATTTT.

The V and J genes are TRBV4-2 and TRBJ2-1, with 9 bases matching TRBD1. Germline CDR1 reads LGHNA; CDR2 reads YNFKEQ. The V and J ends lost 0 bases and 9 bases, in that order; junction bases with no gene match: 9. This CDR3 region has 16 residues. The CDR3 region has the DNA TGTGCCAGCAGCCAAGATACCCTAGACAGGGGGGTTGAGCAGTTCTTC. Translated, it gives CASSQDTLDRGVEQFF.

The chain has TRBV7-2 and TRBJ2-2; a possible D gene is TRBD2 (6 bases). This CDR3 spans 16 amino acids. The V gene's germline CDR1 is SGHTA and CDR2 FQGNSA. Deletions cut 4 bases from V and 2 bases from J, with 14 bases between. For the CDR3, the DNA is TGTGCCAGCAGCTCAGGAGGGCGGGGAAACACCGGGGAGCTGTTTTTT. Translated, it gives CASSSGGRGNTGELFF.